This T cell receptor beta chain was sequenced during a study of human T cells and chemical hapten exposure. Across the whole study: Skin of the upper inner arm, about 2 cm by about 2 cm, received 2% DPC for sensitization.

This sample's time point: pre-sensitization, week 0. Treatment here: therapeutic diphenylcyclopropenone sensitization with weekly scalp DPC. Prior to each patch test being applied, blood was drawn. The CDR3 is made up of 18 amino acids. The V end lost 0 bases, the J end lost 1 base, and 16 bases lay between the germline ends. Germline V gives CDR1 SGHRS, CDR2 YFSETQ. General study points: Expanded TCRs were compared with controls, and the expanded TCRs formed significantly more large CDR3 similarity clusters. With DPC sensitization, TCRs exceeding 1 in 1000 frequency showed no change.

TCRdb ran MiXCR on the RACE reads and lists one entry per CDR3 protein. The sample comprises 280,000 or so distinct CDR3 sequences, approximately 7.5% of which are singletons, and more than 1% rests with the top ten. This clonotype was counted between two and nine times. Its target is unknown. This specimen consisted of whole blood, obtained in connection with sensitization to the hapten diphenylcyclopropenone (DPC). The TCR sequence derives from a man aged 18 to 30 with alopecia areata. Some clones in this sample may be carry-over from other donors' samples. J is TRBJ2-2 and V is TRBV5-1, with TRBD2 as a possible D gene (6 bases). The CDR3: CASSLGRGSGRNTGELFF. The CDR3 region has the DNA TGCGCCAGCAGCTTGGGGAGGGGTTCGGGACGGAACACCGGGGAGCTGTTTTTT.